This T cell receptor beta chain came from a study of vaccination and CD4 T cells after COVID-19. Broader study findings: Although the median of SARS-CoV-2-reactive clonotypes rose from about 20 to 38, the change was not significant.

Sample treatment: roughly 10-day PBMC culture with coronavirus spike peptide pools or control peptides (ViraFEST assay). Using peptide pools, antigen-specific T cells were expanded in ViraFEST before TCRs were sequenced. An Oncomine TCR Beta short-read assay was used to sequence the DNA from cultured CD4+ T cells. The source of extracted genomic DNA was cultured CD4+ T cells. TCRdb ran MiXCR on the PCR reads and lists one entry per CDR3 protein. The repertoire consists of around 9,300 distinct CDR3 sequences, with 30% to 45% occurring once and the leading ten covering approximately 15%. CDR3 length equals 15 residues. CDR1 is SGHNT and CDR2 is YYREEE in the germline V gene (reference sequence). J gave up 2 bases and V 3 bases, and 2 bases lay outside the gene matches. In this sample, this clonotype turned up a few times. Its antigen is currently unknown.

The gene calls are TRBV5-4 and TRBJ1-6; 7 bases map to TRBD1. This receptor was obtained from a human donor who had recovered from COVID-19. The sequencing sample was made of CD4+ T cells from blood, cultured in vitro. The CDR3 is CASSSGQTYNSPLHF. Here the CDR3 DNA reads TGTGCCAGCAGCTCGGGACAGACCTATAATTCACCCCTCCACTTT.